One TCR beta chain is described in this entry. Its cognate antigen is unknown. The time point: 20-29 weeks after completion of therapy. Generated by immunoSEQ multiplex PCR, the TCRdb table keeps only in-frame clones and is missing some. The sample includes about 3,600 clones, roughly 69% of them seen just once. Trimming cost V 3 bases and J 3 bases, with 15 bases left between them. There are 16 residues in the CDR3. Germline loops: CDR1 SGHVS, CDR2 FNYEAQ. The data were obtained in a study of T cell therapy after organ transplantation. The gene calls are TRBV7-6 and TRBJ2-1; possible D gene TRBD2, 5 bases. Sequencing used CD8+ T cells from blood, obtained after autologous CMV-specific T cell therapy. The receptor comes from a human patient who had received a solid organ transplant and had CMV disease. Some T cells may trace back to the graft donor. CDR3 DNA: TGTGCCAGCAGCTTTAACCCCTCCGGGAACTACAATGAGCAGTTCTTC. This gives the protein CASSFNPSGNYNEQFF. Full variable domain (rest looked up from reference TRBV7-6 and TRBJ2-1): GAGVSQSPRYKVTKRGQDVALRCDPISGHVSLYWYRQALGQGPEFLTYFNYEAQQDKSGLPNDRFSAERPEGSISTLTIQRTEQRDSAMYRCASSFNPSGNYNEQFFGPGTRLTVL.